The 14 T cell receptor beta chains below come from one sample, sequenced in a study of cytomegalovirus exposure and HLA in healthy donors (dated 2017 in TCRdb). The library was made by the immunoSEQ multiplex PCR assay. The source is immuneACCESS, and TCRdb retained only in-frame sequences with V and J called. Part of the clones is not carried over; for the studies checked, unresolved V genes explain less than half of this, and the remainder is unexplained. This sample holds 150,000 to 200,000 clones; 70% to 90% were observed only once. In total, the top ten clones hold about 2.3% of the sample. Sequencing used PBMCs. These receptors were taken from a man aged 25-40 years in good health and CMV-seropositive.

This clone was counted only a few times. The rearrangement uses TRBV5-1 and TRBJ2-7; 7 bases agree with TRBD1. Per the germline V gene, CDR1 is SGHRS and CDR2 is YFSETQ. V was clipped by 5 bases and J by 7 bases; unmatched bases: 6. This CDR3 is 12 amino acids long. Here the CDR3 DNA reads TGCGCCAGCAGACACGACAGGGAGGAGCAGTACTTC. Amino acids: CASRHDREEQYF.

The chain employs TRBV4-2 and TRBJ2-7; a possible D gene is TRBD1 (6 bases). The ends were cut back, 4 bases at V and 2 bases at J, with 18 bases in the middle. CDR1 and CDR2 (germline): LGHNA, YNFKEQ. The CDR3 has 16 residues. CDR3 protein: CASSPHLVGATYEQYF. The CDR3 bases are TGTGCCAGCAGCCCCCACTTAGTGGGGGCTACCTACGAGCAGTACTTC.

V is TRBV19 and J is TRBJ2-7, with D maybe TRBD1 (5 bases). The CDR3 extends over 14 amino acids. Looked up from germline, CDR1 is LNHDA and CDR2 is SQIVND (reference sequence). V lost 4 bases and J 0 bases, leaving 10 bases between the germline ends. CDR3 loop: CASSTGPLSYEQYF. CDR3 DNA: TGTGCCAGTAGTACAGGGCCTCTCTCCTACGAGCAGTACTTC. The whole variable domain, remainder taken from reference TRBV19 and TRBJ2-7, is DGGITQSPKYLFRKEGQNVTLSCEQNLNHDAMYWYRQDPGQGLRLIYYSQIVNDFQKGDIAEGYSVSREKKESFPLTVTSAQKNPTAFYLCASSTGPLSYEQYFGPGTRLTVT.

This clone appeared a few times. The rearrangement links TRBV15 to TRBJ1-4; D not resolved. This CDR3 is 13 amino acids long. The V gene lost 0 bases and the J gene lost 14 bases, with 13 bases spanning the gap. The germline gives CDR1 LNHNV, CDR2 YYDKDF (reference sequence). CDR3 in amino acids: CATSRDLWSGLFF. The CDR3, as DNA: TGTGCCACCAGCAGAGATCTCTGGAGTGGGCTGTTTTTT.

The CDR3 DNA reads TGTGCCAGCAGCGGGACAGGCCGGACCTACAATGAGCAGTTCTTC. This codes for CASSGTGRTYNEQFF. The chain carries TRBV6-1 and TRBJ2-1, with 8 bases that match TRBD1. Germline loops: CDR1 MNHNS, CDR2 SASEGT. There are 15 residues in the CDR3. The V gene end was trimmed by 6 bases and the J gene end by 2 bases; junction bases not matched to a gene: 6.

The chain couples TRBV6-4 to TRBJ1-1, with TRBD1 matching over 10 bases. The germline gives CDR1 MRHNA, CDR2 SNTAGT. CDR3 length: 16 residues. V gave up 3 bases and J gave up 4 bases; unmatched junction bases: 8. The CDR3: CASSEYGQGESTEAFF. CDR3 DNA sequence: TGTGCCAGCAGTGAATACGGACAGGGGGAGAGCACTGAAGCTTTCTTT.

The gene calls are TRBV19 and TRBJ1-2; TRBD1 aligns across 8 bases. The germline V gene encodes CDR1 LNHDA and CDR2 SQIVND (reference sequence). Unmatched junction bases numbered 10, after V lost 7 bases and J lost 3 bases. The CDR3 runs 15 residues. Here the CDR3 DNA reads TGTGCCAGTACCTTAAGCGGACAGGGCCACTATGGCTACACCTTC. This encodes CASTLSGQGHYGYTF.

This chain connects TRBV27 to TRBJ2-5; 7 bases are a match to TRBD2. J gave up 5 bases and V 0 bases, and 6 bases lay outside the gene matches. Germline V lookup: CDR1 MNHEY, CDR2 SMNVEV (reference sequence). CDR3 length: 15 residues. The CDR3 nucleotides read TGTGCCAGCAGTTTATCGGGGGGGAGACGGGAGACCCAGTACTTC. Its translation: CASSLSGGRRETQYF.

This clone has only a few counts. The gene calls are TRBV18 and TRBJ2-5; 9 bases match TRBD1. Losses at the gene ends were 3 bases for V and 9 bases for J; bases not matched to a gene: 8. The V gene's germline CDR1 is KGHSH and CDR2 LQKENI. The CDR3 totals 14 residues. CDR3 region: CASSPPWDRASQYF. The CDR3 coding sequence is TGTGCCAGCTCACCCCCCTGGGACAGGGCCTCCCAGTACTTC.

V is TRBV5-3 and J is TRBJ1-6, with D unclear. TRBV5-3 is known as an ORF, though its function is uncertain. The CDR3 is 19 residues long. Trimming removed 0 bases at V and 2 bases at J, with 18 bases between. The CDR3 is CARSLDERREGTYNSPLHF. The CDR3 DNA reads as TGTGCCAGAAGCTTGGATGAGCGGAGGGAGGGAACCTATAATTCACCCCTCCACTTT.

V gene TRBV19 combines with J gene TRBJ1-1; 8 bases are shared with TRBD1. V shed 7 bases, J shed 0 bases, and the junction held 4 bases outside the gene matches. In germline, CDR1 is LNHDA, CDR2 SQIVND (reference sequence). CDR3 length equals 14 residues. The CDR3 nucleotides are TGTGCCAGTACCCCGGGACAGGTGAACACTGAAGCTTTCTTT. This encodes CASTPGQVNTEAFF.

This clone was seen a single time. This chain uses TRBV29-1 with TRBJ1-1; D ambiguous. The ends were cut back, 6 bases at V and 2 bases at J, with 10 bases in the middle. CDR3 length equals 12 residues. CDR1 and CDR2 (germline): SQVTM, ANQGSEA. CDR3 region: CSVLRGNTEAFF. CDR3 DNA sequence: TGCAGCGTCCTTCGAGGTAACACTGAAGCTTTCTTT.

V gene TRBV11-2 combines with J gene TRBJ2-1; 11 bases align to TRBD2. The V gene end was trimmed by 4 bases and the J gene end by 8 bases; junction bases not matched to a gene: 10. Germline V gene sequence: CDR1 SGHAT, CDR2 FQNNGV. The CDR3 totals 16 residues. CDR3 bases: TGTGCCAGCAGCTCACAGCTAGCGGGGGGCCCCCATGAGCAGTTCTTC. The encoded protein is CASSSQLAGGPHEQFF.

CDR3 sequence reads: CASIPSGGVEQYF. CDR3 bases: TGTGCCAGCATTCCTAGCGGGGGAGTAGAGCAGTACTTC. This chain links TRBV2 with TRBJ2-7; TRBD2 matches 10 bases. Germline loops: CDR1 SNHLY, CDR2 FYNNEI. The CDR3 loop spans 13 amino acids. The trim removed 7 bases at V and 7 bases at J, leaving 7 bases unmatched.